This T cell receptor (beta chain) came from a study of blood T cell repertoires in COVID-19. Trimming took 4 bases from V and 5 from J; bases not matched to a gene: 4. This CDR3 region has 13 residues. Germline CDR1 reads LGHDT; CDR2 reads YNNKEL (reference sequence). Method: immunoSEQ multiplex PCR; TCRdb's copy keeps in-frame clones and lacks some. In the table there are 200,000 to 300,000 clones, approximately 81% of which are singletons. The V call is TRBV3-1 (or the pseudogene TRBV3-2), the J call TRBJ2-5, with 7 bases fitting TRBD1. The source is a man in his sixties with acute or convalescent COVID-19. The sequenced sample consisted of peripheral blood. The CDR3 DNA is TGTGCCAGCAGCCGTAGCAGGGGGGAGACCCAGTACTTC. Its protein product is CASSRSRGETQYF.